The 22 T cell receptor beta chains below all came from one sample that was sequenced in a study of T cells in narcolepsy (dated by TCRdb to the late 2010s). Libraries came from the immunoSEQ multiplex PCR assay. The immuneACCESS repertoire file appears here via TCRdb, limited to in-frame rearrangements. These files lack a portion of the clones; in checked studies, under half of the deficit traces to unresolved V genes, and the cause of the others is not known. The sample includes over 25,000 clones, with roughly 90% observed a single time. More than 0.95% of the sample rests with the top ten. Sequencing input: CD45RA- memory CD4+ T cells from PBMCs. The cell subset or site label here, explained by the study, means: memory T cells sorted ex vivo from peripheral blood. These receptors originate from a human donor with narcolepsy.

As to this clone: Other DNA sequences in this specimen translate into the identical CDR3. CDR3 sequence (DNA): TGTGCCAGTGGGGGCATGAACACTGAAGCTTTCTTT. Amino acid sequence: CASGGMNTEAFF. The J gene is TRBJ1-1, the V gene TRBV2; weak D call: TRBD1 (6 bases). Trimming pared 9 bases from V and 0 bases from J, leaving 8 bases between. CDR1 is SNHLY and CDR2 is FYNNEI in the germline V gene. There are 12 residues in the CDR3.

As to this clone: Within the sample, other DNA sequences also encode this same CDR3. This chain connects TRBV29-1 to TRBJ1-5; D remains ambiguous. V gave up 4 bases and J gave up 2 bases, with 15 bases separating them. CDR1 is SQVTM, CDR2 ANQGSEA, per germline. This CDR3 comprises 15 residues. The CDR3 loop reads CSVADGLLGNQPQHF. The CDR3 region has the DNA TGCAGCGTTGCCGACGGGCTATTGGGCAATCAGCCCCAGCATTTT.

The rearrangement joins TRBV28 to TRBJ1-2; D call uncertain. V shed 5 bases and J shed 2 bases, with 15 bases lying between them. This CDR3 is built from 15 residues. Germline CDR1 MDHEN, CDR2 SYDVKM. In DNA form, the CDR3 reads TGTGCCAGCAGTCCCCAGACCTTACTCAACTATGGCTACACCTTC. Translation gives CASSPQTLLNYGYTF.

The chain's CDR3 is CASRWDWNEKLFF. The CDR3 nucleotides read TGTGCCAGCAGATGGGACTGGAATGAAAAACTGTTTTTT. J is TRBJ1-4 and V is TRBV28; D perhaps matches TRBD1 (5 bases). The CDR3 totals 13 residues. V was trimmed by 6 bases and J by 5 bases, leaving 10 bases between them. Germline CDR1 and CDR2: MDHEN and SYDVKM. Supplemented by reference TRBV28 and TRBJ1-4, the full variable domain reads DVKVTQSSRYLVKRTGEKVFLECVQDMDHENMFWYRQDPGLGLRLIYFSYDVKMKEKGDIPEGYSVSREKKERFSLILESASTNQTSMYLCASRWDWNEKLFFGSGTQLSVL.

The chain couples TRBV15 to TRBJ1-1; D gene uncertain. In germline, CDR1 is LNHNV, CDR2 YYDKDF (reference sequence). With 0 bases removed from V and 2 bases from J, the gap between germline ends came to 10 bases. CDR3 length: 15 residues. CDR3 sequence (DNA): TGTGCCACCAGCAGAGATTCTCGGTTTAACACTGAAGCTTTCTTT. This encodes CATSRDSRFNTEAFF.

The chain has TRBV6-5 and TRBJ2-2; D uncertain. V was shortened by 5 bases and J by 7 bases, with 8 bases between the two germline ends. Germline V gene lookup returns CDR1 MNHEY and CDR2 SVGAGI. This CDR3 has 12 amino acids. This CDR3 is CASSRRRGELFF. CDR3 nucleotides: TGTGCCAGCAGTCGGCGACGCGGGGAGCTGTTTTTT.

The chain employs TRBV6-5 and TRBJ1-2; D call uncertain. Trimming stripped 8 bases from V and 2 bases from J, with 3 bases between. The CDR3 runs to 10 residues. Germline-derived CDR1 and CDR2 are MNHEY and SVGAGI. The DNA for the CDR3 is TGTGCCAGCCTAAACTATGGCTACACCTTC. Its protein is CASLNYGYTF.

The rearrangement links TRBV6-1 to TRBJ2-6; 11 bases map to TRBD2. Germline-derived CDR1 and CDR2 are MNHNS and SASEGT. The trim removed 4 bases at V and 3 bases at J, leaving 14 bases unmatched. This CDR3 comprises 20 residues. This CDR3 reads CASSVTSSSLAGVGANVLTF. For the CDR3, the DNA is TGTGCCAGCAGTGTAACCTCTTCGTCACTAGCGGGAGTTGGGGCCAACGTCCTGACTTTC.

This rearrangement joins TRBV4-1 to TRBJ2-3, with a tentative D call TRBD2 (6 bases). The CDR3 totals 14 residues. Germline-derived CDR1 and CDR2 are MGHRA and YSYEKL. V gave up 6 bases and J gave up 4 bases, with 14 bases separating them. CDR3 loop: CASRSGSGPDTQYF. CDR3 bases: TGCGCCAGCAGATCCGGTAGCGGACCAGATACGCAGTATTTT.

A remark on this clone: An end of the junction differs from the germline gene, which may be a read error. This chain joins TRBV2 and TRBJ1-2; 10 bases fit TRBD1. Germline values: CDR1 SNHLY, CDR2 FYNNEI. The length of the CDR3 is 12 residues. The CDR3 DNA is TGTGCCAGCAGCGCCGGGACAGGGGCCCGGGCCTTC. Its protein product is CASSAGTGARAF.

The chain employs TRBV5-1 and TRBJ2-2; 10 positions match TRBD1. V was pared by 4 bases and J by 5 bases, with 8 bases of the junction left unmatched. CDR3 size: 16 residues. Per germline, CDR1 SGHRS and CDR2 YFSETQ. The CDR3 DNA reads as TGCGCCAGCAGCATAAACGGACAGGGGGTTACCGGGGAGCTGTTTTTT. This gives the protein CASSINGQGVTGELFF.

The DNA of the CDR3 is TGTGCCGGGAGACTAGCGGGGCTCACAGATACGCAGTATTTT. Amino acid sequence: CAGRLAGLTDTQYF. The rearrangement uses TRBV7-2 and TRBJ2-3; 11 bases fit TRBD2. The CDR3 loop spans 14 amino acids. Germline lookup yields CDR1 SGHTA and CDR2 FQGNSA. Trimming took 11 bases from V and 2 from J; bases not matched to a gene: 6.

The genes are TRBV28 and TRBJ2-7, with 10 bases aligning to TRBD1. CDR1 and CDR2 (germline): MDHEN, SYDVKM. J was trimmed by 3 bases and V by 8 bases; bases with no gene match: 13. This CDR3 region has 16 residues. CDR3: CASGGSGTGDFYEQYF. The CDR3 coding sequence is TGTGCCAGCGGTGGGAGCGGGACAGGGGATTTCTACGAGCAGTACTTC.

V usage is TRBV28 and J usage is TRBJ2-7; D is uncertain. The germline CDR1 and CDR2 sequences are MDHEN and SYDVKM. The CDR3 consists of 11 residues. Trimming took off 10 bases at V and 3 bases at J, with 10 bases between the two ends. DNA of the CDR3: TGTGCCACCTCGAGACGCTACGAGCAGTACTTC. Protein product: CATSRRYEQYF.

The V and J genes are TRBV18 and TRBJ1-3, with D perhaps matching TRBD1 (6 bases). V was pared by 3 bases and J by 0 bases, with 15 bases between. CDR3 size: 17 residues. In germline, CDR1 is KGHSH, CDR2 LQKENI. CDR3 coding DNA: TGTGCCAGCTCACCCCAGGGCAGGGGAGGCTCTGGAAACACCATATATTTT. Translation: CASSPQGRGGSGNTIYF.

V usage is TRBV10-3 and J usage is TRBJ2-1; possible D gene TRBD2, 6 bases. Trimming took 4 bases from V and 7 from J, leaving 14 bases between them. The germline V gene encodes CDR1 ENHRY and CDR2 SYGVKD. The CDR3 is 14 residues long. CDR3 in amino acids: CAISAGTSTNEQFF. The CDR3 region has the DNA TGTGCCATCAGTGCCGGGACTTCGACTAATGAGCAGTTCTTC.

J is TRBJ1-6 and V is TRBV5-8; D is unresolved. The CDR3 has 16 residues. Trimming removed 4 bases at V and 6 bases at J, with 17 bases between. CDR1 SGHTS and CDR2 YDEGEE come from the germline V gene. The CDR3, as DNA: TGTGCCAGCAGCCTTGGATCGTGGCATGGTAATTCACCCCTCCACTTT. Its translation is CASSLGSWHGNSPLHF.

The rearrangement links TRBV28 to TRBJ2-4, with TRBD1 identical over 9 bases. With 5 bases clipped from V and 11 bases from J, the junction kept 4 bases outside the gene matches. Per the germline V gene, CDR1 is MDHEN and CDR2 is SYDVKM. The CDR3 consists of 12 residues. The CDR3 loop is CASSGTGNFQYF. CDR3 nucleotide sequence: TGTGCCAGCAGTGGGACAGGGAACTTTCAGTACTTC.

This chain connects TRBV6-1 to TRBJ2-5; TRBD2 matches 8 bases. V gave up 8 bases and J gave up 2 bases; unmatched junction bases: 10. Germline values: CDR1 MNHNS, CDR2 SASEGT. CDR3 length: 15 amino acids. CDR3 sequence reads: CASCLAGRAQETQYF. The CDR3 nucleotides read TGTGCCAGCTGCCTAGCGGGTCGCGCACAAGAGACCCAGTACTTC.

This chain links TRBV30 with TRBJ2-7, with no clear D. CDR1 is GTSNPN and CDR2 is SVGIG in the germline V gene (reference sequence). The CDR3 has 11 amino acids. V lost 0 bases and J 6 bases, leaving 6 bases between the germline ends. Here the CDR3 DNA reads TGTGCCTGGAGTGTTACGGCCGAGCAGTACTTC. Translation: CAWSVTAEQYF.

The chain recombines TRBV5-5 with TRBJ2-5; D may match TRBD1 or TRBD2 (7 bases each). Trimming removed 4 bases at V and 1 base at J, with 23 bases between. The CDR3 covers 18 residues. Germline CDR1 is SGHKS and CDR2 is YYEKEE (reference sequence). CDR3 DNA: TGTGCCAGCAGCCTCAGCAGGGGGGAGGGGGCCACCCAAGAGACCCAGTACTTC. It translates to CASSLSRGEGATQETQYF.

Details on this clone: Germline and junction disagree at one end, which may indicate a read error. This rearrangement joins TRBV5-1 to TRBJ2-7, with TRBD1 identical over 7 bases. CDR3 length: 14 residues. Per germline, CDR1 SGHRS and CDR2 YFSETQ. The CDR3 sequence is CASSLTGTAYAQYF. Here the CDR3 DNA reads TGCGCCAGCAGCTTGACCGGGACAGCCTACGCGCAGTACTTC. The variable domain in full, completed from reference TRBV5-1 and TRBJ2-7, reads KAGVTQTPRYLIKTRGQQVTLSCSPISGHRSVSWYQQTPGQGLQFLFEYFSETQRNKGNFPGRFSGRQFSNSRSEMNVSTLELGDSALYLCASSLTGTAYAQYFGPGTRLTVT.